This TCR beta chain derives from a study of cytomegalovirus exposure and HLA in healthy donors. Study-wide points: Several of the most significant clusters were apparently associated with common viral pathogens in a later analysis. After further analysis at a later stage, some 15,000 TCR beta sequences were associated with HLA alleles at 0.05 false discovery rate.

As for this clone: Its target is unknown.

PCR employed 60 Vbeta and 13 Jbeta primers. Measured with immunoSEQ multiplex PCR; TCRdb has only the in-frame clones, and not every one. The specimen's table records 95,000 to 150,000 clones. Looked up from germline, CDR1 is SGHVS and CDR2 is FNYEAQ. V was shortened by 0 bases and J by 4 bases, with 5 bases between the two germline ends. The CDR3 runs 13 residues. The chain employs TRBV7-6 and TRBJ2-3; D remains ambiguous. Source material: PBMCs. The sequence derives from a man aged 30-40 years in good health and CMV-seronegative. The CDR3 reads CASSLASPDTQYF. DNA of the CDR3: TGTGCCAGCAGCTTAGCTAGTCCAGATACGCAGTATTTT.